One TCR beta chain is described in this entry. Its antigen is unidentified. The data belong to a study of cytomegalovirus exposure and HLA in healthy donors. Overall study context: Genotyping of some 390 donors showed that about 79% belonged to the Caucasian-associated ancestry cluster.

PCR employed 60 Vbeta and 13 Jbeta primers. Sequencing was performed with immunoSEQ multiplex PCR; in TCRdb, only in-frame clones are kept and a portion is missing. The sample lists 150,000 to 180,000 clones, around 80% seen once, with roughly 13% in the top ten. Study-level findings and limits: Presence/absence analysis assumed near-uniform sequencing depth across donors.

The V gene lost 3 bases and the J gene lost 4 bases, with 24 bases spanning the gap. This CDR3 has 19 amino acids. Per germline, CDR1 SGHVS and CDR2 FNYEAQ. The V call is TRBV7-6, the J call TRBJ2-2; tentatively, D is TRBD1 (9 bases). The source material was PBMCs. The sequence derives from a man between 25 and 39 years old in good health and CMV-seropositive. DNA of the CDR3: TGTGCCAGCAGCTTGGGGACAGGGACGGGAGGGCCGTTCACCGGGGAGCTGTTTTTT. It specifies CASSLGTGTGGPFTGELFF.